A single sample gave rise to the 23 T cell receptor beta chains below, sequenced in a study of identifying expanded T cells in peripheral blood. Clones were sequenced by immunoSEQ multiplex PCR, and TCRdb holds only the in-frame ones, with some missing. The data contain tens of thousands of clones, roughly 84% of them singletons. Sequenced material: blood. The source of these receptors is a person aged 18 to 70 in good health.

The chain employs TRBV5-1 and TRBJ1-4, with D possibly matching TRBD1 (5 bases). CDR1 and CDR2 (germline): SGHRS, YFSETQ. The CDR3 runs to 17 residues. Trimming shortened V by 0 bases and J by 8 bases, and 20 bases separated the two germline ends. In DNA form, the CDR3 reads TGCGCCAGCAGCTTGGGCGCTTTAGGGACCCTTGAAGAAAAACTGTTTTTT. It specifies CASSLGALGTLEEKLFF. Complete variable domain (other parts from reference TRBV5-1 and TRBJ1-4): KAGVTQTPRYLIKTRGQQVTLSCSPISGHRSVSWYQQTPGQGLQFLFEYFSETQRNKGNFPGRFSGRQFSNSRSEMNVSTLELGDSALYLCASSLGALGTLEEKLFFGSGTQLSVL.

This chain uses TRBV4-1 with TRBJ2-5; a possible D gene is TRBD2 (6 bases). This CDR3 has 20 amino acids. The V end was cut by 0 bases, the J end by 0 bases, with 23 bases between. Germline loops: CDR1 MGHRA, CDR2 YSYEKL. The CDR3 is CASSQEIAALREKYQETQYF. CDR3 DNA sequence: TGCGCCAGCAGCCAAGAAATAGCGGCTTTGAGGGAGAAGTACCAAGAGACCCAGTACTTC.

The chain uses TRBV2 and TRBJ1-2, with a weak D call TRBD1 (6 bases). Trimming left V 1 base short and J 8 bases short, with 11 bases between. Germline assignment: CDR1 SNHLY and CDR2 FYNNEI. The CDR3 length is 13 residues. CDR3 coding DNA: TGTGCCAGCAGTGAAGGACAGGCTGAGGGCTACACCTTC. Its protein product is CASSEGQAEGYTF. The whole variable domain, filled in from reference TRBV2 and TRBJ1-2, reads EPEVTQTPSHQVTQMGQEVILRCVPISNHLYFYWYRQILGQKVEFLVSFYNNEISEKSEIFDDQFSVERPDGSNFTLKIRSTKLEDSAMYFCASSEGQAEGYTFGSGTRLTVV.

The genes are TRBV21-1 and TRBJ1-4. TRBV21-1 is a recognized pseudogene. CDR3 length equals 13 residues. The CDR3 loop reads CASRSETNEKLFF. The DNA for the CDR3 is TGTGCCAGCCGGTCTGAGACTAATGAAAAACTGTTTTTT.

The chain employs TRBV28 and TRBJ1-2; 8 positions agree with TRBD1. The CDR3 has 14 residues. V dropped 6 bases and J dropped 2; count of bases not matched to a gene: 5. The V gene's germline CDR1 is MDHEN and CDR2 SYDVKM. The CDR3 loop is CASSEQGGNYGYTF. The CDR3 nucleotides are TGTGCCAGCAGCGAACAGGGGGGGAACTATGGCTACACCTTC.

V gene TRBV11-2 combines with J gene TRBJ1-1; 8 positions agree with TRBD1. There are 15 residues in the CDR3. J lost 3 bases, V lost 4 bases, and 7 bases had no gene match. Germline V lookup: CDR1 SGHAT, CDR2 FQNNGV. CDR3 sequence (DNA): TGTGCCAGCAGCTCAACGGGACAGGCATACACTGAAGCTTTCTTT. The encoded protein is CASSSTGQAYTEAFF. The full variable domain, rest sourced from reference TRBV11-2 and TRBJ1-1, is EAGVAQSPRYKIIEKRQSVAFWCNPISGHATLYWYQQILGQGPKLLIQFQNNGVVDDSQLPKDRFSAERLKGVDSTLKIQPAKLEDSAVYLCASSSTGQAYTEAFFGQGTRLTVV.

This chain connects TRBV11-2 to TRBJ2-3, with D unclear. V was cut by 7 bases and J by 9 bases, with 11 bases left in between. This CDR3 is built from 11 residues. Per the germline V gene, CDR1 is SGHAT and CDR2 is FQNNGV. CDR3 in DNA: TGTGCCAGCACCCCGCAGAACACGCAGTATTTT. Translated, it gives CASTPQNTQYF. Supplemented by reference TRBV11-2 and TRBJ2-3, the full variable domain reads EAGVAQSPRYKIIEKRQSVAFWCNPISGHATLYWYQQILGQGPKLLIQFQNNGVVDDSQLPKDRFSAERLKGVDSTLKIQPAKLEDSAVYLCASTPQNTQYFGPGTRLTVL.

The rearrangement uses TRBV5-5 and TRBJ1-1, with D uncertain. V was clipped by 2 bases and J by 0 bases, with 8 bases between them. Looked up from germline, CDR1 is SGHKS and CDR2 is YYEKEE (reference sequence). This CDR3 comprises 14 residues. The CDR3 nucleotides read TGTGCCAGCAGCTTCCGGTACTTGAACACTGAAGCTTTCTTT. Translation: CASSFRYLNTEAFF.

The rearrangement links TRBV6-5 to TRBJ1-2; D may be TRBD1 (5 bases). Trimming removed 7 bases from V and 3 bases from J, with 15 bases in between. This CDR3 comprises 14 residues. From germline, CDR1 is MNHEY and CDR2 SVGAGI. Here the CDR3 reads CASTSRSGDYGYTF. The CDR3 DNA reads TGTGCCAGCACTAGTAGATCGGGGGACTATGGCTACACCTTC.

The rearrangement links TRBV2 to TRBJ2-3; TRBD2 aligns across 10 bases. This CDR3 region has 15 residues. V lost 2 bases, J lost 1 base, and 0 bases stayed unmatched. The germline gives CDR1 SNHLY, CDR2 FYNNEI. This chain's CDR3 is CASSETSGGTDTQYF. Written as DNA, the CDR3 is TGTGCCAGCAGTGAAACTAGCGGGGGCACAGATACGCAGTATTTT. Together with reference TRBV2 and TRBJ2-3, the CDR3 gives the full variable domain: EPEVTQTPSHQVTQMGQEVILRCVPISNHLYFYWYRQILGQKVEFLVSFYNNEISEKSEIFDDQFSVERPDGSNFTLKIRSTKLEDSAMYFCASSETSGGTDTQYFGPGTRLTVL.

The V and J genes are TRBV11-2 and TRBJ1-3; D not resolved. CDR1 SGHAT and CDR2 FQNNGV come from the germline V gene. V was cut by 2 bases and J by 4 bases, with 12 bases left in between. The length of the CDR3 is 15 residues. The CDR3 spells CASSLQGFEGNTIYF. Here the CDR3 DNA reads TGTGCCAGCAGCTTACAAGGGTTCGAGGGAAACACCATATATTTT.

The rearrangement links TRBV11-2 to TRBJ2-5; tentatively, D is TRBD1 or TRBD2 (6 bases each). V lost 1 base and J 5 bases, leaving 17 bases between the germline ends. This CDR3 spans 16 amino acids. Germline loops: CDR1 SGHAT, CDR2 FQNNGV. CDR3 bases: TGTGCCAGCAGCTTAGCTGGGGGGCGTTCCGTGGAGACCCAGTACTTC. Encoded protein: CASSLAGGRSVETQYF.

V is TRBV18 and J is TRBJ2-7, with D perhaps matching TRBD1 or TRBD2 (5 bases each). CDR1 and CDR2 from the germline V gene are KGHSH and LQKENI. The V gene lost 4 bases and the J gene lost 3 bases, with 16 bases spanning the gap. The CDR3 consists of 15 residues. The DNA for the CDR3 is TGTGCCAGCTCACGTAGCGATACAGGTTTCTACGAGCAGTACTTC. Residues: CASSRSDTGFYEQYF.

This CDR3 reads CASSFRSMTWTPNYGYTF. As DNA, the CDR3 is TGTGCCAGCAGCTTCCGAAGTATGACCTGGACGCCTAACTATGGCTACACCTTC. This chain connects TRBV5-6 to TRBJ1-2; the D is unclear. This CDR3 has 18 amino acids. Per germline, CDR1 SGHDT and CDR2 YYEEEE. V lost 2 bases, J lost 0 bases, and 20 bases lay in between.

The CDR3 coding sequence is TGTGCCAGCAGTTACTTCTGGCCTGCAAGCAATCAGCCCCAGCATTTT. It translates to CASSYFWPASNQPQHF. V gene TRBV6-6 combines with J gene TRBJ1-5, with D unresolved. The CDR3 is 16 amino acids. The V gene lost 1 base and the J gene lost 1 base, with 11 bases spanning the gap. CDR1 is MNHNY and CDR2 is SVGAGI in the germline V gene (reference sequence).

The chain links TRBV5-1 to TRBJ2-5; 9 nucleotides match TRBD1. The CDR3 loop spans 14 amino acids. Unmatched junction bases numbered 2, after V lost 3 bases and J lost 2 bases. Germline CDR1 reads SGHRS; CDR2 reads YFSETQ. The CDR3 reads CASSYGTGQETQYF. The CDR3 region has the DNA TGCGCCAGCAGCTATGGGACAGGGCAAGAGACCCAGTACTTC.

The chain couples TRBV18 to TRBJ2-3, with TRBD1 matching 7 bases. The germline V gene has CDR1 KGHSH and CDR2 LQKENI. V dropped 4 bases and J dropped 0; count of bases not matched to a gene: 4. This CDR3 has 15 amino acids. This CDR3 reads CASSLQGKSTDTQYF. CDR3 coding DNA: TGTGCCAGCTCACTACAGGGGAAAAGCACAGATACGCAGTATTTT.

This rearrangement joins TRBV4-1 to TRBJ2-1, with D possibly matching TRBD2 (5 bases). The CDR3 runs to 15 residues. Trimming stripped 3 bases from V and 4 bases from J, with 13 bases between. Germline V gene sequence: CDR1 MGHRA, CDR2 YSYEKL. CDR3: CASSQEDLKYNEQFF. The CDR3 DNA follows: TGCGCCAGCAGCCAGGAGGATCTAAAATACAATGAGCAGTTCTTC.

This clone has only one observation. The chain couples TRBV2 to TRBJ2-3; no clear D gene. Germline loops: CDR1 SNHLY, CDR2 FYNNEI. This CDR3 has 11 residues. With 8 bases removed from V and 2 bases from J, the gap between germline ends came to 5 bases. CDR3 DNA sequence: TGTGCCAGCGGTTACACAGATACGCAGTATTTT. Translation gives CASGYTDTQYF.

The CDR3 reads CASSLSAPTGDTQYF. In DNA, the CDR3 is TGTGCCAGCAGCCTTAGCGCTCCGACTGGAGATACGCAGTATTTT. The V call is TRBV7-2, the J call TRBJ2-3, with TRBD2 as a possible D gene (5 bases). Trimming stripped 5 bases from V and 5 bases from J, with 17 bases between. The CDR3 loop spans 15 amino acids. CDR1 SGHTA and CDR2 FQGNSA come from the germline V gene. The full variable domain, with the rest looked up from reference TRBV7-2 and TRBJ2-3, is GAGVSQSPSNKVTEKGKDVELRCDPISGHTALYWYRQSLGQGLEFLIYFQGNSAPDKSGLPSDRFSAERTGGSVSTLTIQRTQQEDSAVYLCASSLSAPTGDTQYFGPGTRLTVL.

The chain carries TRBV5-6 and TRBJ1-4; D is perhaps TRBD1 (6 bases). The germline V and J ends were trimmed by 0 bases and 4 bases, with 16 bases remaining between them. From germline, CDR1 is SGHDT and CDR2 YYEEEE. The CDR3 runs 17 residues. The CDR3 nucleotides read TGTGCCAGCAGCTTGGGGGGGCAGGCGCCAAATAATGAAAAACTGTTTTTT. Residues: CASSLGGQAPNNEKLFF. Full variable domain (outside the CDR3, taken from reference TRBV5-6 and TRBJ1-4): DAGVTQSPTHLIKTRGQQVTLRCSPKSGHDTVSWYQQALGQGPQFIFQYYEEEERQRGNFPDRFSGHQFPNYSSELNVNALLLGDSALYLCASSLGGQAPNNEKLFFGSGTQLSVL.

The genes are TRBV5-1 and TRBJ1-3; perhaps TRBD1 as D (6 bases). This CDR3 spans 15 amino acids. Trimming removed 3 bases at V and 0 bases at J, with 10 bases between. Germline values: CDR1 SGHRS, CDR2 YFSETQ. As DNA, the CDR3 is TGCGCCAGCAGCTCCCAGGGGAACTCTGGAAACACCATATATTTT. Translating gives CASSSQGNSGNTIYF. The full variable domain, rest sourced from reference TRBV5-1 and TRBJ1-3, is KAGVTQTPRYLIKTRGQQVTLSCSPISGHRSVSWYQQTPGQGLQFLFEYFSETQRNKGNFPGRFSGRQFSNSRSEMNVSTLELGDSALYLCASSSQGNSGNTIYFGEGSWLTVV.

The CDR3 DNA is TGTGCCAGCACTCCCGACGGGGTTTCGGGTGGCTACACCTTC. It is translated as CASTPDGVSGGYTF. V and J are TRBV28 and TRBJ1-2; D is ambiguous. The V and J ends lost 7 bases and 7 bases respectively, with 19 bases between them. CDR1 and CDR2 (germline): MDHEN, SYDVKM. The CDR3 extends over 14 amino acids.